A selection of T cell receptor beta chains follows, all from one sample in a study of shared clonotypes between healthy human individuals. The table came from immunoSEQ multiplex PCR; TCRdb's copy has only in-frame clones and leaves some out. The sample lists roughly 2.4 million clones; 95% were seen once. Input material: naive CD4+ T cells sorted from blood. Source of these receptors: a man aged 18-30 years in good health. Both conserved end residues are part of each CDR3. A D gene is named only where the DNA matches it firmly. The size field is filled for only some rows; it gives once, few, many or a size class.

>TRBJ1-1|NA|NA|TRBV5-5
TGTGCCAGCAGCTACGGCTTTGGACAATTGAACACTGAAGCTTTCTTT
CASSYGFGQLNTEAFF
>TRBJ2-4|NA|once|TRBV7-2
TGTGCCAGCAGCTCGGTTCCGGGGCCTCTAAGGAACATTCAGTACTTC
CASSSVPGPLRNIQYF
>TRBJ1-1|NA|NA|TRBV7-9
TGTGCCAGCAGCTCCTATAACGCCAGGGAGACGAACACTGAAGCTTTCTTT
CASSSYNARETNTEAFF
>TRBJ2-2|TRBD1|NA|TRBV2
TGTGCCAGCAGGCCGGGACAGGGAAATAGCCGGGAGCTGTTTTTT
CASRPGQGNSRELFF
>TRBJ1-2|NA|NA|TRBV25-1
TGTGCCAGCAGTGTCCCTGGTGGCTATGGCTACACCTTC
CASSVPGGYGYTF
>TRBJ2-7|TRBD2|NA|TRBV6-6
TGTGCCAGCATCTCCGGCGTGGGGGGGGGACGCTACGAGCAGTACTTC
CASISGVGGGRYEQYF
>TRBJ2-1|TRBD2|NA|TRBV2
TGTGCCAGCAGTACTAGCGCCCAGCGGGTCAATGAGCAGTTCTTC
CASSTSAQRVNEQFF
>TRBJ2-6|NA|NA|TRBV5-1
TGCGCCAGCAGCTTTTCGAACTCTGGGGCCAACGTCCTGACTTTC
CASSFSNSGANVLTF
>TRBJ1-6|TRBD1|few|TRBV5-4
TGTGCCAGCAGCTTGCGGGCAGGGGGCACACCCCTCCACTTT
CASSLRAGGTPLHF
>TRBJ2-7|NA|NA|TRBV30
TGTGCCTGGGGGAGAGACCTTTACTCCTACGAGCAGTACTTC
CAWGRDLYSYEQYF
>TRBJ1-5|NA|NA|TRBV2
TGTGCCAGCAGGTTCAGGGTTAATCAGCCCCAGCATTTT
CASRFRVNQPQHF
>TRBJ1-1|TRBD1|NA|TRBV27
TGTGCCAGCTTCGACAGGGTCACTGAAGCTTTCTTT
CASFDRVTEAFF
>TRBJ2-3|TRBD1|NA|TRBV5-4
TGTGCCAGCAGTCAGGGACAGGGGGCTTCTGATACGCAGTATTTT
CASSQGQGASDTQYF
>TRBJ2-5|TRBD1|NA|TRBV28
TGTGCCAGCAGATTAACAGGGGGCACCTGGGAGACCCAGTACTTC
CASRLTGGTWETQYF
>TRBJ1-6|NA|few|TRBV7-2
TGTGCCTGCAGACCGGACAGCTTTGGTTTCCCCCTCCACTTT
CACRPDSFGFPLHF
>TRBJ1-5|NA|NA|TRBV28
TGTGCCAGCAGGGGTACAGCATTGGGCAATCAGCCCCAGCATTTT
CASRGTALGNQPQHF
>TRBJ2-7|NA|NA|TRBV4-1
TGCGCCAGCAGCCAAGTAGGCTTCAGGTACTTCGAGCAGTACTTC
CASSQVGFRYFEQYF
>TRBJ2-7|TRBD2|NA|TRBV19
TGTGCCTCAAAGTCGATGGCGGGAGGCCAAACCCAGTACTTC
CASKSMAGGQTQYF
>TRBJ2-7|NA|NA|TRBV4-2
TGTGCCAGCAGCCAAGAAGGGACCGTACGCGAGCAGTACTTC
CASSQEGTVREQYF
>TRBJ1-2|NA|NA|TRBV18
TGTGCCAGCTCACCAGGCCCCTCCCCGGAGGGCTACACCTTC
CASSPGPSPEGYTF
>TRBJ2-2|NA|NA|TRBV10-3
TGTGCCATCAGTGAGTTCCCGGGACTCTCCACCGGGGAGCTGTTTTTT
CAISEFPGLSTGELFF
>TRBJ1-2|NA|NA|TRBV2
TGTGCCAGCCCCGAGAGTAGGGAGAAGGGCTATGGCTACACCTTC
CASPESREKGYGYTF
>TRBJ2-2|NA|NA|TRBV7-3
TGTGCCAGCAGCTTAAGTCAGACGAACACCGGGGAGCTGTTTTTT
CASSLSQTNTGELFF
>TRBJ1-4|NA|NA|TRBV9
TGTGCCAGCAGCGCAGGGTCCTCTAGAGGGGTCGAAAAACTGTTTTTT
CASSAGSSRGVEKLFF
>TRBJ2-4|NA|NA|TRBV10-2
TGCGCCAGCAGCCGATCGGACACCGTGGCCAAAAACATTCAGTACTTC
CASSRSDTVAKNIQYF
>TRBJ1-5|NA|once|TRBV7-2
TGTGCCAGCAGCTGGACAGTTGGATCGGGTCAGCCCCAGCATTTT
CASSWTVGSGQPQHF
>TRBJ2-7|TRBD1|NA|TRBV6-1
TGTGCCAGCAGTGTACTGACAGGGAGCTCCTACGAGCAGTACTTC
CASSVLTGSSYEQYF
>TRBJ2-5|TRBD2|NA|TRBV5-1
TGCGCCAGCTCAGGCGGGAGAGGACAAGAGACCCAGTACTTC
CASSGGRGQETQYF
>TRBJ2-7|TRBD1|NA|TRBV25-1
TGTGCCAGCAGTGTAACAGGGGGCTACGAGCAGTACTTC
CASSVTGGYEQYF
>TRBJ2-1|NA|NA|TRBV6-5
TGTGCCAGCAGTTACGGGCAGGGAATACGTGAGCAGTTCTTC
CASSYGQGIREQFF
>TRBJ2-1|TRBD1|NA|TRBV18
TGTGCCAGCTCACCGCAATTACAGGGGGGCAACAATGAGCAGTTCTTC
CASSPQLQGGNNEQFF
>TRBJ2-5|NA|NA|TRBV7-8
TGTGCCAGCAGCGCCCGGGACATAGCGTATGCGGAGACCCAGTACTTC
CASSARDIAYAETQYF
>TRBJ1-6|NA|NA|TRBV6-5
TGTGCCAGCAGCGGAGTTGAGGGTTCACCCCTCCACTTT
CASSGVEGSPLHF
>TRBJ2-1|NA|NA|TRBV2
TGTGCCAGCAGTGCACAGGTTCCCTCCTACAATGAGCAGTTCTTC
CASSAQVPSYNEQFF
>TRBJ1-5|TRBD1|NA|TRBV27
TGTGCCAGCAGTCCCCGTTCCAGGGGGCTCGAGCCCCAGCATTTT
CASSPRSRGLEPQHF
>TRBJ2-7|NA|NA|TRBV4-1
TGCGCCAGCAGCCAAGGGCCAGTTACGGCCGAGCAGTACTTC
CASSQGPVTAEQYF
>TRBJ1-2|TRBD1|NA|TRBV19
TGTGCCAGTAGTCCCGACAGGGTAGAAGGCTACACCTTC
CASSPDRVEGYTF
>TRBJ2-3|TRBD2|NA|TRBV6-5
TGTGCCAGCAGTTTTGTGGGGGGGATCGCAGATACGCAGTATTTT
CASSFVGGIADTQYF
>TRBJ2-5|TRBD1|NA|TRBV25-1
TGTGCCAGCAACAGGGGGCCTAGCCAAGAGACCCAGTACTTC
CASNRGPSQETQYF
>TRBJ2-2|TRBD1|NA|TRBV5-1
TGCGCCAGCAGCTTGAATTTCAGAACAGGGGCGACGGCGAACACCGGGGAGCTGTTTTTT
CASSLNFRTGATANTGELFF
>TRBJ2-7|TRBD2|NA|TRBV7-2
TGTGCCAGCAGCACTAGCGGGAGCTCCTACGAGCAGTACTTC
CASSTSGSSYEQYF
>TRBJ1-5|NA|NA|TRBV7-2
TGTGCCAGCAGCTTAGTCTTGGGCCAGCCCCAGCATTTT
CASSLVLGQPQHF